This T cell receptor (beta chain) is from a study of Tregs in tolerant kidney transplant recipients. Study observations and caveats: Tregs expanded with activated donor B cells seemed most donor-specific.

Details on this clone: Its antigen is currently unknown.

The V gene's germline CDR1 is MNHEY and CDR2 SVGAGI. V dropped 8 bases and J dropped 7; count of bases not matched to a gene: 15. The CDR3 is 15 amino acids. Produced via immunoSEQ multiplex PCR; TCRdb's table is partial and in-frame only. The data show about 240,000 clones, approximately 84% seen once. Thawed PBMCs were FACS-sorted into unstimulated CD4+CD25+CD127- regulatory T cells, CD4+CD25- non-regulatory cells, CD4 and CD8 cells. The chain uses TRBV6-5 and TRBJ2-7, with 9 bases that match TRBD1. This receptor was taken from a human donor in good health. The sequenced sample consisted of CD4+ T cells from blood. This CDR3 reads CASLRKGTGSWEQYF. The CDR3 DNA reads TGTGCCAGCCTTAGAAAGGGGACAGGGAGTTGGGAGCAGTACTTC.